Following are 14 T cell receptor beta chains from one sample sequenced in a study of T cells after yellow fever vaccination. TCRdb independently ran MiXCR on the 5' RACE reads; one entry per CDR3 protein. In the table there are about 69,000 distinct CDR3 sequences, approximately 5.9% of which are singletons. The sample consisted of CD4+ T cells sorted from PBMCs, taken about 2 weeks after the first yellow fever vaccination. The source is a man aged 18 to 29 who received the YFV17D yellow fever vaccine.

This clonotype occurred many times. The chain recombines TRBV7-3 with TRBJ2-1; no clear D. CDR3 size: 11 residues. From germline, CDR1 is SGHTA and CDR2 FQGTGA. V was clipped by 5 bases and J by 9 bases, with 8 bases between them. CDR3: CASSIDGEQFF. For the CDR3, the DNA is TGTGCCAGCAGCATTGACGGTGAGCAGTTCTTC.

This clonotype was detected ten times or more. This chain links TRBV27 with TRBJ2-1; 12 positions agree with TRBD2. The CDR3 runs to 16 residues. Germline trimming cut 3 bases from V and 5 bases from J; bases unmatched to any gene: 5. Germline V gene lookup returns CDR1 MNHEY and CDR2 SMNVEV (reference sequence). CDR3 DNA sequence: TGTGCCAGCAGTTTCGGACTAGCGGGGAGACACAATGAGCAGTTCTTC. Protein sequence: CASSFGLAGRHNEQFF.

With respect to this clonotype: One base away lies a much larger clone, so this may be a sequencing read error. The chain links TRBV6-1 to TRBJ2-2, with D possibly being TRBD2 (6 bases). The CDR3 extends over 12 amino acids. Germline-derived CDR1 and CDR2 are MNHNS and SASEGT. The CDR3 reads CASSVNPGELLF. The DNA for the CDR3 is TGTGCCAGCAGTGTTAACCCGGGGGAGCTGTTATTT.

This clonotype occurred many times. The V call is TRBV5-6, the J call TRBJ1-2; D unresolved. The CDR3 is made up of 13 amino acids. Between the trimmed V and J ends, which lost 1 base and 8 bases, there was a span of 12 bases. Germline assignment: CDR1 SGHDT and CDR2 YYEEEE. CDR3 nucleotide sequence: TGTGCCAGCAGCTTGCCAGGCGCGGGCGGCTACACCTTC. Its translation: CASSLPGAGGYTF.

There are many counts of this clonotype. The chain has TRBV7-2 and TRBJ1-4, with D unresolved. Trimming stripped 1 base from V and 7 bases from J, with 13 bases between. Germline CDR1 reads SGHTA; CDR2 reads FQGNSA. This CDR3 is built from 15 residues. CDR3: CASSLVGGVSEKLFF. The CDR3, as DNA: TGTGCCAGCAGCTTAGTGGGTGGGGTTAGTGAAAAACTGTTTTTT. The full variable domain, rest sourced from reference TRBV7-2 and TRBJ1-4, is GAGVSQSPSNKVTEKGKDVELRCDPISGHTALYWYRQSLGQGLEFLIYFQGNSAPDKSGLPSDRFSAERTGGSVSTLTIQRTQQEDSAVYLCASSLVGGVSEKLFFGSGTQLSVL.

This clonotype was seen many times. The chain links TRBV7-6 to TRBJ2-7, with D uncertain. In germline, CDR1 is SGHVS, CDR2 FNYEAQ. CDR3 size: 15 residues. Between the trimmed V and J ends, which lost 1 base and 0 bases, there was a span of 10 bases. For the CDR3, the DNA is TGTGCCAGCAGCTTAGGCTCTGCGATCTCCTACGAGCAGTACTTC. It yields the protein CASSLGSAISYEQYF.

As for this clonotype: This may be a read error, as it is one base from a much larger clone. The chain links TRBV7-6 to TRBJ2-4; 10 nucleotides match TRBD2. This CDR3 is built from 14 residues. Germline CDR1 and CDR2: SGHVS and FNYEAQ. CDR3 sequence reads: CASSPSGGKNIHYF. The CDR3 DNA reads as TGTGCCAGCAGCCCTAGCGGGGGCAAAAACATTCATTACTTC.

This clonotype was detected many times. J is TRBJ2-2 and V is TRBV5-6, with 12 nucleotides matching TRBD1. Germline V CDR1 and CDR2: SGHDT, YYEEEE. The CDR3 is made up of 19 amino acids. With 4 bases clipped from V and 5 bases from J, the junction kept 15 bases outside the gene matches. CDR3 nucleotides: TGTGCCAGCAGCCGACGACGATTAGGGACAGGGGGCAGTACCGGGGAGCTGTTTTTT. Protein: CASSRRRLGTGGSTGELFF.

This clonotype was counted ten times or more. This chain joins TRBV5-1 and TRBJ2-5, with 8 positions matching TRBD1. Per the germline V gene, CDR1 is SGHRS and CDR2 is YFSETQ. V lost 0 bases, J lost 2 bases, and 3 bases stayed unmatched. This CDR3 region has 15 residues. CDR3: CASSLVQGGQETQYF. The CDR3 DNA is TGCGCCAGCAGCTTGGTACAGGGGGGACAAGAGACCCAGTACTTC.

This clonotype occurred many times. The genes are TRBV13 and TRBJ2-7; possible D gene TRBD2, 6 bases. V was clipped by 6 bases and J by 3 bases, with 9 bases between them. The CDR3 is made up of 12 amino acids. Per the germline V gene, CDR1 is PRHDT and CDR2 is FYEKMQ (reference sequence). In DNA form, the CDR3 reads TGTGCCAGCAGAGGAGGGAACTACGAGCAGTACTTC. This encodes CASRGGNYEQYF.

The table lists this clonotype with many counts. The chain combines TRBV12-3 or TRBV12-4 with TRBJ1-2; the match to TRBD1 covers 9 bases. The V and J ends lost 5 bases and 6 bases, in that order; junction bases with no gene match: 10. The CDR3 runs 15 residues. In DNA, the CDR3 is TGTGCCAGCAGTCACTTCCCGGGACAGGGCCATGGCTACACCTTC. Encoded protein: CASSHFPGQGHGYTF.

This clonotype was observed many times. The CDR3 coding sequence is TGTGCCAGCAGTTACAGGGACTTGAACACTGAAGCTTTCTTT. It is translated as CASSYRDLNTEAFF. J is TRBJ1-1 and V is TRBV6-5; D possibly corresponds to TRBD1 (5 bases). The CDR3 runs to 14 residues. With 2 bases removed from V and 0 bases from J, the gap between germline ends came to 7 bases. CDR1 is MNHEY and CDR2 is SVGAGI in the germline V gene.

This clonotype was counted many times. The chain links TRBV27 to TRBJ2-2; 16 bases map to TRBD2. There are 18 residues in the CDR3. V dropped 5 bases and J dropped 5; count of bases not matched to a gene: 8. Germline CDR1 MNHEY, CDR2 SMNVEV (reference sequence). The CDR3 nucleotides are TGTGCCAGCAGTCTCTCGGGACTAGCGGGGGGGCCGACCGGGGAGCTGTTTTTT. This translates into CASSLSGLAGGPTGELFF.

This clonotype was observed many times. The chain combines TRBV6-2 or TRBV6-3 with TRBJ1-2, with D unresolved. CDR1 is MNHEY and CDR2 is SVGEGT in the germline V gene. The V gene lost 7 bases and the J gene lost 1 base, with 10 bases spanning the gap. The CDR3 has 13 amino acids. The CDR3 DNA sequence: TGTGCCAGCAAAGAGGACGGTAACTATGGCTACACCTTC. Translating it yields CASKEDGNYGYTF.